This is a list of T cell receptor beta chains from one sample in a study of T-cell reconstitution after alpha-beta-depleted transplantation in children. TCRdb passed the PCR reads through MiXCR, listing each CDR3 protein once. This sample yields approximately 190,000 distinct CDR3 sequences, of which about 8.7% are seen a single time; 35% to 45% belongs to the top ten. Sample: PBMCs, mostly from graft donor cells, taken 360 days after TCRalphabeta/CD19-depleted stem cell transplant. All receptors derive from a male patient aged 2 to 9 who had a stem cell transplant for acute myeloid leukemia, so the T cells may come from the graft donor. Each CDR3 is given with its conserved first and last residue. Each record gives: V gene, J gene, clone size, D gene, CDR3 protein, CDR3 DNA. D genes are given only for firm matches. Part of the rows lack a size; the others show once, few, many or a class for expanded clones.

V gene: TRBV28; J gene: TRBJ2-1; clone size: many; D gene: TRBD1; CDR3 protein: CASFGTGGLSSYNEQFF; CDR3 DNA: TGTGCCAGCTTTGGGACAGGGGGACTCTCATCCTACAATGAGCAGTTCTTC
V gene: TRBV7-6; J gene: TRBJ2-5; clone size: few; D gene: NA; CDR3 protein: CASSLYWWVSGETQYF; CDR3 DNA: TGTGCCAGCAGCTTATACTGGTGGGTGAGCGGAGAGACCCAGTACTTC
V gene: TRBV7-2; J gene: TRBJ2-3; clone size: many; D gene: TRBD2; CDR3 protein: CASSLEASGPQYF; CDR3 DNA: TGTGCCAGCAGCTTAGAAGCTAGCGGACCGCAGTATTTT
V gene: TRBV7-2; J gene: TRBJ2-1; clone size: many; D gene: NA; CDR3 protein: CASSLAGVYNEQFF; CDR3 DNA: TGTGCCAGCAGCTTAGCGGGAGTCTACAATGAGCAGTTCTTC
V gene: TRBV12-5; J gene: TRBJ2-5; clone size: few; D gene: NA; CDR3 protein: CARGKPPRAELQETQYF; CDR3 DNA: TGTGCTAGGGGAAAACCGCCGAGAGCGGAACTACAAGAGACCCAGTACTTC
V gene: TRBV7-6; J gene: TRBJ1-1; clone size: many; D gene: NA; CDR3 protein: CASSLEGLRNTEAFF; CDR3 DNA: TGTGCCAGCAGCTTAGAGGGACTTAGGAACACTGAAGCTTTCTTT
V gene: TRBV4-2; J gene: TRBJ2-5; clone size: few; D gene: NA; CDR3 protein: CASSQVWRATDQTQYF; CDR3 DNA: TGTGCCAGCAGCCAAGTATGGCGGGCCACCGACCAGACCCAGTACTTC
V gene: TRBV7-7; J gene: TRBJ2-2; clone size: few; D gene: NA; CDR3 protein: CASSLEFQGPNTGELFF; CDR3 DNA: TGTGCTAGCAGCTTAGAGTTCCAGGGTCCGAACACCGGGGAGCTGTTTTTT
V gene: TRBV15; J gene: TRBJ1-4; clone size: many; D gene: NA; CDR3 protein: CATSRDLGGHNEKLFF; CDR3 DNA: TGTGCCACCAGCAGAGATCTGGGAGGACATAATGAAAAACTGTTTTTT
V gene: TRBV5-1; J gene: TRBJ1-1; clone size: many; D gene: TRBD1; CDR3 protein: CASSSQGENTEAFF; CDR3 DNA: TGCGCCAGCAGCTCACAGGGGGAGAACACTGAAGCTTTCTTT
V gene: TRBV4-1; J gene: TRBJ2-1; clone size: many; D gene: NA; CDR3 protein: CASSQDDLGGREQFF; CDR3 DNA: TGCGCCAGCAGCCAAGATGATTTAGGGGGGCGTGAGCAGTTCTTC
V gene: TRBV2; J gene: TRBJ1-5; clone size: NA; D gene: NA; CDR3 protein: CASGADQPQHF; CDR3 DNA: TGTGCCAGCGGAGCAGATCAGCCCCAGCATTTT
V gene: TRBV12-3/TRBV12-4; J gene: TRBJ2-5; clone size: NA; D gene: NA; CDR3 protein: CASSLNLGLQETQYF; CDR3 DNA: TGTGCCAGCAGCCTTAACCTCGGGCTGCAAGAGACCCAGTACTTC
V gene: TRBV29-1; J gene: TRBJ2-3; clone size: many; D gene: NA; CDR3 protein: CSVVPLTGTDTQYF; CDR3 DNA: TGCAGCGTTGTCCCCTTAACAGGCACAGATACGCAGTATTTT
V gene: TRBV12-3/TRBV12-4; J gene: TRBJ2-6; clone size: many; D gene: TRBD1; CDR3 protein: CASRPGQGSGANVLTF; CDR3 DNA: TGTGCCAGCAGGCCGGGACAGGGCTCTGGGGCCAACGTCCTGACTTTC
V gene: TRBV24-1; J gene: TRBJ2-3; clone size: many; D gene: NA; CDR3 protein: CATSIGRRTDTQYF; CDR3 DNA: TGTGCCACCAGTATTGGTCGCCGGACAGATACGCAGTATTTT
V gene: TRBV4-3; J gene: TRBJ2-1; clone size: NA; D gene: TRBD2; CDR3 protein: CASSHSRLAGGSGEQFF; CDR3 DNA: TGCGCCAGCAGCCATAGCCGACTAGCGGGAGGGTCCGGGGAGCAGTTCTTC
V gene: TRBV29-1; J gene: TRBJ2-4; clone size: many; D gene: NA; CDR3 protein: CSVVPTPTGAKNIQYF; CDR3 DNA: TGCAGCGTTGTGCCAACCCCAACTGGGGCCAAAAACATTCAGTACTTC
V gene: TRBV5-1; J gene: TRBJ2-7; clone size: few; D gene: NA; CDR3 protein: CASSTGPQGYEQYF; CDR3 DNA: TGCGCCAGCAGCACAGGGCCCCAGGGCTACGAGCAGTACTTC
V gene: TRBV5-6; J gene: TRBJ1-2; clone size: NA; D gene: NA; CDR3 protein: CASSTPGHTGGYTF; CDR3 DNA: TGTGCCAGCAGCACTCCGGGACACACAGGGGGCTACACCTTC
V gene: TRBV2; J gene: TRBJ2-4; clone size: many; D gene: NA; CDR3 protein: CASSDWGLRRNIQYF; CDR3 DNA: TGTGCCAGCAGTGACTGGGGGCTAAGGAGAAACATTCAGTACTTC
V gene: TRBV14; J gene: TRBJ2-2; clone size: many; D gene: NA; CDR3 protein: CASSQDSLFTRTGELFF; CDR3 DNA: TGTGCCAGCAGCCAAGATTCCCTCTTTACACGCACCGGGGAGCTGTTTTTT
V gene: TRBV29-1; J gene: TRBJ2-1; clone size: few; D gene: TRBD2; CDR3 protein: CSAAAVAGAYNEQFF; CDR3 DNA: TGCAGCGCTGCCGCGGTAGCGGGAGCCTACAATGAGCAGTTCTTC
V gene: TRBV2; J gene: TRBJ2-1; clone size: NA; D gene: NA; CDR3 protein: CTSSLKRLASPINEQFF; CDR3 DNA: TGTACCAGCAGTTTAAAGCGCCTAGCTAGCCCCATCAATGAGCAGTTCTTC
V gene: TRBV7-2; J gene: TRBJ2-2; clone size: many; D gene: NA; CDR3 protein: CASSRGPPGTGELFF; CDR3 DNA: TGTGCCAGCAGCCGGGGGCCGCCGGGCACCGGGGAGCTGTTTTTT
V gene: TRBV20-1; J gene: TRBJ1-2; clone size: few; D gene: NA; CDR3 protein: CSASTGLGNYGYTF; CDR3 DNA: TGCAGTGCTAGCACAGGGTTGGGTAACTATGGCTACACCTTC
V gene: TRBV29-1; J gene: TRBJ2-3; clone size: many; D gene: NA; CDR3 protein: CSVDFPDSRPLDTQYF; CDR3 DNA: TGCAGCGTTGACTTCCCCGACAGTCGCCCCTTAGATACGCAGTATTTT
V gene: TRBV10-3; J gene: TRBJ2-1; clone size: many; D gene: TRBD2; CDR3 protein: CAISAASGAPHYNEQFF; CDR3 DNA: TGTGCCATCAGTGCGGCTAGCGGAGCCCCGCACTACAATGAGCAGTTCTTC
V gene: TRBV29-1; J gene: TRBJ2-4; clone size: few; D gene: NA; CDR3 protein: CSVVHAGDAKNIQYF; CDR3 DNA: TGCAGCGTAGTGCATGCAGGGGACGCCAAAAACATTCAGTACTTC
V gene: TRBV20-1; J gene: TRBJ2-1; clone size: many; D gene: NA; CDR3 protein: CSARVGSSYNEQFF; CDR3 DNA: TGCAGTGCTAGAGTAGGTAGCTCCTACAATGAGCAGTTCTTC
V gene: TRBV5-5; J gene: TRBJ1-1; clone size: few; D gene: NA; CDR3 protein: CASSLAGVTNTEAFF; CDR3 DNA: TGTGCCAGCAGCTTGGCCGGGGTGACGAACACTGAAGCTTTCTTT
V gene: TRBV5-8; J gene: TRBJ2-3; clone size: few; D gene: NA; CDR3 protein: CASSIRDPTDTQYF; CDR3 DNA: TGTGCCAGCAGCATCAGGGATCCCACAGATACGCAGTATTTT
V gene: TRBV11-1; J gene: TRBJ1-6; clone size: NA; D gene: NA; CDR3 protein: CASSLAWGRHGVNSPLHF; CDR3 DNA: TGTGCCAGCAGCTTAGCGTGGGGACGGCACGGGGTCAATTCACCCCTCCACTTT
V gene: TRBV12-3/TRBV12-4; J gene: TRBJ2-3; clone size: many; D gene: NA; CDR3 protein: CASSFLGLDTQYF; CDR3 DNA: TGTGCCAGCAGTTTTTTGGGATTGGATACGCAGTATTTT
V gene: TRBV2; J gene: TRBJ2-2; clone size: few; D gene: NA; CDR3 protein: CASRRENTGELFF; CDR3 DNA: TGTGCCAGCAGGAGGGAGAACACCGGGGAGCTGTTTTTT
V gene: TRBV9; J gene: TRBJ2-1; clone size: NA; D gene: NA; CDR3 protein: CASSVDWGLYNEQFF; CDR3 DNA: TGTGCCAGCAGCGTAGATTGGGGGCTCTACAATGAGCAGTTCTTC
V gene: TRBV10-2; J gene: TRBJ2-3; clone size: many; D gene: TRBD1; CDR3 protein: CASSDPTGGPSTDTQYF; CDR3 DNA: TGCGCCAGCAGTGATCCGACAGGGGGCCCTAGCACAGATACGCAGTATTTT
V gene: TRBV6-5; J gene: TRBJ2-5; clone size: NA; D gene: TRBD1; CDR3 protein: CASSYVGQAQETQYF; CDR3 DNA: TGTGCCAGCAGTTACGTGGGACAGGCCCAAGAGACCCAGTACTTC
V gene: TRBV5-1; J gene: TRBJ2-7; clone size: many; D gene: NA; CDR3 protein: CASSLHPTGISAPSSYEQYF; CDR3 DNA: TGCGCCAGCAGCTTGCACCCTACAGGTATTTCAGCCCCGAGCTCCTACGAGCAGTACTTC
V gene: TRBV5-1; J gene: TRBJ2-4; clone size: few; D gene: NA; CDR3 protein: CASSLGQGGLNIQYF; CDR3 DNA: TGCGCCAGCAGCCTGGGCCAGGGTGGCCTAAACATTCAGTACTTC
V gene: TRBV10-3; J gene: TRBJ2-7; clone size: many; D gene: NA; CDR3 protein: CASRGQIYEQYF; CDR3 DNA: TGTGCCTCGAGGGGACAAATCTACGAGCAGTACTTC
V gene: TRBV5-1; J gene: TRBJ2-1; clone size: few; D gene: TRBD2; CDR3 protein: CASSLWGGGYNEQFF; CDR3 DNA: TGCGCCAGCAGCTTGTGGGGGGGGGGCTACAATGAGCAGTTCTTC
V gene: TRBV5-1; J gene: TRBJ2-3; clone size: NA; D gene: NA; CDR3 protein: CASSSGRFTDTQYF; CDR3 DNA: TGCGCCAGCAGCTCGGGCAGATTCACAGATACGCAGTATTTT
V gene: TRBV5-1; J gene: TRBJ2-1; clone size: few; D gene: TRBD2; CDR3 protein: CASSPERGDNEQFF; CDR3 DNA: TGCGCCAGCAGCCCCGAGCGGGGGGACAATGAGCAGTTCTTC
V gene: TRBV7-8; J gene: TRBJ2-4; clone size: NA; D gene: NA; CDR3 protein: CASSLALGRENIQYF; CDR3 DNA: TGTGCCAGCAGCTTAGCGCTGGGCAGGGAAAACATTCAGTACTTC